The T cell receptor (beta chain) described here comes from a study of CD8 T cells in Susac syndrome. An input of roughly 0.45 to 1 ug of RNA was subjected to reverse transcription using random hexamers. Coverage of TCR beta CDR3 amplification by immunoSEQ multiplex PCR extended to 54 Vbeta and 13 Jbeta. In TCRdb, the immunoSEQ multiplex PCR reads were re-called with MiXCR into one record per CDR3 protein. The data hold some 260,000 distinct CDR3 sequences, with about 85% observed a single time. In blood CD8+ and CD4+ T cells, TCR beta underwent sequencing. The multiple sclerosis control group was made up of treatment-naive patients with stable or active relapsing-remitting disease. The sequence was obtained from a human donor with multiple sclerosis. Sequenced input: CD8+ T cells from PBMCs.

CDR3 DNA sequence: TGTGCCAGCAGTGTTTACTCATACTACAATGAGCAGTTCTTC. This translates into CASSVYSYYNEQFF. V is TRBV6-4 and J is TRBJ2-1; no clear D gene. The CDR3 has 14 amino acids. Per the germline V gene, CDR1 is MRHNA and CDR2 is SNTAGT. The V end was cut by 4 bases, the J end by 3 bases, with 10 bases between.